Listed below are T cell receptor beta chains from one sample, sequenced in a study of Graves' ophthalmopathy and Graves' hyperthyroidism. TCRdb analysed the multiplex PCR reads with MiXCR anew, one entry per CDR3 protein. The data contain over a million distinct CDR3 sequences, around a third of them singletons. The material sequenced was peripheral blood or thyroid tissue (not recorded which). These receptor sequences come from an adult man with Graves' hyperthyroidism. Both conserved end residues are part of each CDR3. Fields, in order: D gene, V gene, clone size, J gene, CDR3 DNA, CDR3 protein. The D gene is left open where the match is weak. Where a row states a size, it is once, few, many or the class of an expanded clone; other rows omit it.

D: TRBD1
V: TRBV2
size: .
J: TRBJ1-6
DNA: TGTGCCAGCAGTGAGAGACAGGGGACGGTTCAGCCCCTCCACTTT
CDR3: CASSERQGTVQPLHF

D: .
V: TRBV7-2
size: .
J: TRBJ1-4
DNA: TGTGCCAGCAGCTTTGGGTGGGATGAAAAACTGTTTTTT
CDR3: CASSFGWDEKLFF

D: TRBD1
V: TRBV14
size: many
J: TRBJ1-5
DNA: TGTGCCAGCAGCCAGGACAGGGCAGACAATCAGCCCCAGCATTTT
CDR3: CASSQDRADNQPQHF

D: .
V: TRBV24-1
size: .
J: TRBJ2-5
DNA: TGTGCCACCAGTGATTTAGCAGGGGAAGAGACCCAGTACTTC
CDR3: CATSDLAGEETQYF

D: .
V: TRBV15
size: .
J: TRBJ1-1
DNA: TGTGCCACCAGGGACGACGGAGGGGCGTGGGCTTTCTTT
CDR3: CATRDDGGAWAFF

D: .
V: TRBV9
size: .
J: TRBJ1-2
DNA: TGTGCCAGCAGCGTAGGGGGGGGCCGAGCGGGCTACACCTTC
CDR3: CASSVGGGRAGYTF

D: .
V: TRBV29-1
size: many
J: TRBJ2-7
DNA: TGCAGCGTTGAAGGAGGGGCACCCCCTTACGAGCAGTACTTC
CDR3: CSVEGGAPPYEQYF

D: .
V: TRBV20-1
size: few
J: TRBJ2-7
DNA: TGCAGTGCTAGACCCGACAGGAACACCTACGAGCAGTACTTC
CDR3: CSARPDRNTYEQYF

D: .
V: TRBV6-1
size: many
J: TRBJ2-7
DNA: TGTGCCAGCATTGGTCAGCCCTACGAGCAGTACTTC
CDR3: CASIGQPYEQYF

D: .
V: TRBV29-1
size: .
J: TRBJ1-4
DNA: TGCAGCGTGCGAAAAGGGCTGGGTGAAAAACTGTTTTTT
CDR3: CSVRKGLGEKLFF

D: TRBD1
V: TRBV20-1
size: .
J: TRBJ2-2
DNA: TGCAGTGCTAGGCCCCGGGACAGGGGGCGTGGGGAGCTGTTTTTT
CDR3: CSARPRDRGRGELFF

D: TRBD1
V: TRBV9
size: .
J: TRBJ1-1
DNA: TGTGCCAGCAGCTTCGGACAGGGGATGAGGGGGACTGAAGCTTTCTTT
CDR3: CASSFGQGMRGTEAFF

D: TRBD1
V: TRBV10-3
size: many
J: TRBJ2-7
DNA: TGTGCCATCAAGCCGGGACAGAGCTCCTACGAGCAGTACTTC
CDR3: CAIKPGQSSYEQYF

D: .
V: TRBV12-3/TRBV12-4
size: .
J: TRBJ2-2
DNA: TGTGCCATCGAAAGGGGCGGGGTCGACACCGGGGAGCTGTTTTTT
CDR3: CAIERGGVDTGELFF

D: .
V: TRBV29-1
size: many
J: TRBJ2-7
DNA: TGCAGCGTTGAGTGGGGGGAGCAGTACTTC
CDR3: CSVEWGEQYF

D: TRBD2
V: TRBV25-1
size: .
J: TRBJ2-7
DNA: TGTGCCAGCAGTTTATCAAGACTAGCGGGAACCTACGAGCAGTACTTC
CDR3: CASSLSRLAGTYEQYF

D: .
V: TRBV7-6
size: .
J: TRBJ2-2
DNA: TGTACCAGCAGTTCCCTTGCCGGGACCCGGCTCCCCGGGGAGCTGTTTTTT
CDR3: CTSSSLAGTRLPGELFF

D: .
V: TRBV20-1
size: .
J: TRBJ1-5
DNA: TGCAGTGCTAGAGACGGGGGAGGAAGTCGTCCCCAGCATTTT
CDR3: CSARDGGGSRPQHF

D: .
V: TRBV5-5
size: many
J: TRBJ1-2
DNA: TGTGCCAGCAGCTTGGAGGGCGTCAGTTTGGATGGCTACACCTTC
CDR3: CASSLEGVSLDGYTF

D: .
V: TRBV5-8
size: .
J: TRBJ1-1
DNA: TGTGCCAGCAGCTTGGACAGGTCAACTTTTATTGCTTTCTTT
CDR3: CASSLDRSTFIAFF

D: .
V: TRBV19
size: many
J: TRBJ2-5
DNA: TGTGCCAGTAGTATCTCCCCTCGACGGACTAAGAGGGAGACCCAGTACTTC
CDR3: CASSISPRRTKRETQYF

D: .
V: TRBV3-1
size: few
J: TRBJ1-2
DNA: TGTGCCAGCAGCCAAGAGTTTTCCTATGGCTACACCTTC
CDR3: CASSQEFSYGYTF

D: .
V: TRBV20-1
size: .
J: TRBJ2-7
DNA: TGCAGTGCTAGGAGGACGAGCCAAGAGCAGTACTTC
CDR3: CSARRTSQEQYF